The 2 T cell receptor beta chains below come from one sample, sequenced in a study of response to subunit inactivated influenza vaccine. TCRdb reprocessed the RT-PCR reads via MiXCR and lists one record per CDR3 protein. The sample carries roughly 500,000 distinct CDR3 sequences, less than 30% recorded once. Specimen: CD4+ T cells sorted from PBMCs, collected 5 to 6 days after vaccination. Source of these receptors: a man in his fifties who received an inactivated influenza vaccine.

This clonotype was counted once. The J gene is TRBJ1-4, the V gene TRBV7-9; TRBD1 matches 7 bases. V lost 5 bases and J lost 1; bases outside the gene matches: 4. The CDR3 runs to 15 residues. Germline CDR1 SEHNR, CDR2 FQNEAQ (reference sequence). CDR3 in amino acids: CASSPNRGTNEKLFF. The CDR3 bases are TGTGCCAGCAGCCCAAACAGGGGAACTAATGAAAAACTGTTTTTT.

The chain carries TRBV2 and TRBJ1-2, with D perhaps matching TRBD1 (6 bases). Germline CDR1 and CDR2: SNHLY and FYNNEI. V was cut by 7 bases and J by 6 bases, with 15 bases left in between. CDR3 length: 13 residues. The CDR3 region is CASTLQGLDGYTF. CDR3 bases: TGTGCCAGCACGCTACAGGGACTTGATGGCTACACCTTC.